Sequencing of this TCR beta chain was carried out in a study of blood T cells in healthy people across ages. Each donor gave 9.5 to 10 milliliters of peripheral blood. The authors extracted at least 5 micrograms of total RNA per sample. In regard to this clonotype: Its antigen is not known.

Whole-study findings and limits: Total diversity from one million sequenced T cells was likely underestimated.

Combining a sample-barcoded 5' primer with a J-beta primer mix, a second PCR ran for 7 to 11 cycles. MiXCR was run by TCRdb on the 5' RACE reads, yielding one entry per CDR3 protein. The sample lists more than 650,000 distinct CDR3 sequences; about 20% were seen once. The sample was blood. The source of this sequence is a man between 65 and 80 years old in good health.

CDR3 DNA: TGTGCCACCAGCAATAGCCTCCTGGTAGATCTGGGCAATGAGCAGTTCTTC. Protein: CATSNSLLVDLGNEQFF. This rearrangement joins TRBV15 to TRBJ2-1; no clear D gene. Between the trimmed V and J ends, which lost 4 bases and 6 bases, there was a span of 22 bases. The length of the CDR3 is 17 residues. Germline assignment: CDR1 LNHNV and CDR2 YYDKDF (reference sequence).